These T cell receptor beta chains were read from a single sample in a study of shared clonotypes between healthy human individuals. Only in-frame clones appear in the TCRdb table, and some are missing; sequencing was by immunoSEQ multiplex PCR. The data show some 2,000,000 clones, with around 96% seen just once and roughly 1% held by the top ten. The sample was naive CD8+ T cells sorted from blood. The receptor set was obtained from a man aged 18-30 years in good health. The conserved cysteine and the conserved F or W are not part of the CDR3 here.

V gene,J gene,CDR3 protein
TRBV25-1,TRBJ2-2,ASSDPGLTGELF
TRBV4-1,TRBJ1-1,ASSQLTGMNTEAF
TRBV5-5,TRBJ2-7,ASNPREDSYEQY
TRBV25-1,TRBJ2-1,ASSEVSSYNEQF
TRBV27,TRBJ2-4,ASSSLEVSGIAKNIQY
TRBV5-4,TRBJ2-5,ASSLDGIQETQY
TRBV30,TRBJ2-7,AWSLAGEQY
TRBV7-9,TRBJ1-2,ASSLGLGGYT
TRBV27,TRBJ2-2,ASSLGGHTGELF
TRBV30,TRBJ2-2,AWSVQLGWTNTGELF
TRBV28,TRBJ1-5,ATRQGTNSNQPQH
TRBV9,TRBJ2-7,ASNEGQGEQY
TRBV6-5,TRBJ2-7,ASSYWPGAAYEQY
TRBV6-5,TRBJ1-2,ASSPKDGDGYT
TRBV9,TRBJ1-4,ASSVEAGGNNEKLF
TRBV4-3,TRBJ1-1,ASSSRQGADVF
TRBV6-5,TRBJ1-5,ASSYGGGQPQH
TRBV2,TRBJ2-1,ASRWTGEPPYNEQF
TRBV27,TRBJ2-7,ASSLSSGGGYYEQY
TRBV4-1,TRBJ2-2,ASSTRQGLYTGELF
TRBV9,TRBJ2-3,ASSVTGGATDTQY
TRBV5-6,TRBJ1-2,ASSAGPGVVGGYT
TRBV2,TRBJ2-3,ASRLLAGNTDTQY
TRBV7-9,TRBJ1-2,ASSLGLNYGYT
TRBV18,TRBJ2-7,ASSGQSSYEQY
TRBV27,TRBJ2-5,ASSNRFQETQY
TRBV30,TRBJ1-4,AWGPDTQKEKLF
TRBV27,TRBJ2-7,ASSLKWVTGGAYEQY
TRBV7-9,TRBJ1-1,ASSLESLELVAF
TRBV2,TRBJ2-1,ASSEELSDPNHEQF
TRBV5-1,TRBJ1-5,ASSLGRPNQPQH
TRBV7-6,TRBJ2-7,ASSPRHSYEQY
TRBV7-9,TRBJ2-5,ASSIVGQGRRETQY
TRBV4-1,TRBJ2-7,ASSQDRGSSYEQY
TRBV2,TRBJ1-2,ASSQEGSLSHYGYT
TRBV28,TRBJ2-7,ASSPLSEKNYEQY
TRBV19,TRBJ1-2,ASRPGGGSGYT
TRBV7-9,TRBJ2-5,ALRGNQETQY
TRBV29-1,TRBJ1-2,SVDEELRYGYT
TRBV15,TRBJ2-7,ATSTGLAETYEQY
TRBV30,TRBJ2-2,ACLSFPNTGELF